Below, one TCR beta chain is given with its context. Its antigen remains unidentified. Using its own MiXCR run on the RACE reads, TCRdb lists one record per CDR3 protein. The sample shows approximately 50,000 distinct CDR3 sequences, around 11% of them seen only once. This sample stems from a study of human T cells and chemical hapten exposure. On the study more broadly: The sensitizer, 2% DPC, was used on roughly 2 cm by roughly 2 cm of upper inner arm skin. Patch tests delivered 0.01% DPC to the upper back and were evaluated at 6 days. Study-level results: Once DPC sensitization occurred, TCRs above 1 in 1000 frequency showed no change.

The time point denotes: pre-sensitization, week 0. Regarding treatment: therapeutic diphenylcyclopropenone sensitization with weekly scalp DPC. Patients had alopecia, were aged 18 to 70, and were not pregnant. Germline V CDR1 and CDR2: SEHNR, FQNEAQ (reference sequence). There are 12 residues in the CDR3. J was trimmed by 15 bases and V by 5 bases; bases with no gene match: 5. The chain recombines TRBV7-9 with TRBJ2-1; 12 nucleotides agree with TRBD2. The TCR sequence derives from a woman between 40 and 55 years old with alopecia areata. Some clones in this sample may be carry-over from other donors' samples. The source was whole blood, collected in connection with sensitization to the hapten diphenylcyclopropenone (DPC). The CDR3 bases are TGTGCCAGCAGCCCTAGCGGGGGGGCCCTGTTCTTC. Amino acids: CASSPSGGALFF. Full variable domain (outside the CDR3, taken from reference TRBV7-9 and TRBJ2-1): DTGVSQNPRHKITKRGQNVTFRCDPISEHNRLYWYRQTLGQGPEFLTYFQNEAQLEKSRLLSDRFSAERPKGSFSTLEIQRTEQGDSAMYLCASSPSGGALFFGPGTRLTVL.